This TCR beta chain was sequenced during a study of blood T cell repertoires in COVID-19. Study overall: COVID-19 samples collected from the United States, Italy and Spain covered acute and convalescent phases. T cells, B-cell-depleted T cells, or PBMCs provided the cDNA or gDNA that served as material.

Per the authors' pipeline: Amplification with reference gene primers provided the estimates of nucleated cell counts. Data came from immunoSEQ multiplex PCR; TCRdb stores just in-frame clones and leaves some out. That table gives V, J and clone size, and the DNA gave D and trimming. The sample has tens of thousands of clones, around 93% seen once. The V and J ends lost 0 bases and 0 bases, in that order; junction bases with no gene match: 2. CDR3 length equals 16 residues. CDR1 and CDR2 from the germline V gene are SGHRS and YFSETQ. The receptor's source is a woman aged 60-75 years with active COVID-19. This rearrangement joins TRBV5-1 to TRBJ1-5, with TRBD1 matching over 8 bases. The source material was peripheral blood. The CDR3 is CASSLGTGNSNQPQHF. CDR3 DNA: TGCGCCAGCAGCTTGGGGACAGGGAATAGCAATCAGCCCCAGCATTTT.